This T cell receptor beta chain derives from a study of T-cell reconstitution after alpha-beta-depleted transplantation in children. This CDR3 contains 13 residues. V shed 6 bases, J shed 1 base, and the junction held 6 bases outside the gene matches. Per the germline V gene, CDR1 is DFQATT and CDR2 is SNEGSKA (reference sequence). It was with unique molecular identifiers that the TCRbeta library was prepared. TCRdb processed the PCR reads anew with MiXCR; each CDR3 protein has one entry. The sample includes about 230,000 distinct CDR3 sequences, about 12% of them seen just once. Many counts were recorded for this clonotype.

Material: PBMCs from the stem cell graft donor, obtained from the stem cell graft. This chain links TRBV20-1 with TRBJ2-7; TRBD1 aligns across 7 bases. This TCR was sampled from a human donor who donated a stem cell graft to a child with acute lymphoblastic leukemia. The DNA of the CDR3 is TGCAGTGCAGACCAGGGACAGTCCTACGAGCAGTACTTC. Amino acids: CSADQGQSYEQYF.